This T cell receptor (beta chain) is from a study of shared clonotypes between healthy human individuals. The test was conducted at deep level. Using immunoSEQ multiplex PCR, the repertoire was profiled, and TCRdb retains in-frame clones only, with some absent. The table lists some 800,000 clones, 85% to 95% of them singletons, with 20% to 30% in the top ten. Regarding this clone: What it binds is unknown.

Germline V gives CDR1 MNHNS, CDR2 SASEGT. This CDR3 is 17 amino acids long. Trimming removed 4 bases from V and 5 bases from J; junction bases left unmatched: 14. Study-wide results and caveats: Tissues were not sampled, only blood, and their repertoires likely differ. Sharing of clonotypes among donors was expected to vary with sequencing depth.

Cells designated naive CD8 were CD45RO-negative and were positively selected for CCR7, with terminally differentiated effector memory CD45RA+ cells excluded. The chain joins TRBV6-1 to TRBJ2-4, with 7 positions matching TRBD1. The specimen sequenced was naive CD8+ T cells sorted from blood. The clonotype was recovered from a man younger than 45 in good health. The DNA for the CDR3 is TGTGCCAGCAGTGGCGGAATGTTTAGACAGGGAGAAAACATTCAGTACTTC. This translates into CASSGGMFRQGENIQYF.